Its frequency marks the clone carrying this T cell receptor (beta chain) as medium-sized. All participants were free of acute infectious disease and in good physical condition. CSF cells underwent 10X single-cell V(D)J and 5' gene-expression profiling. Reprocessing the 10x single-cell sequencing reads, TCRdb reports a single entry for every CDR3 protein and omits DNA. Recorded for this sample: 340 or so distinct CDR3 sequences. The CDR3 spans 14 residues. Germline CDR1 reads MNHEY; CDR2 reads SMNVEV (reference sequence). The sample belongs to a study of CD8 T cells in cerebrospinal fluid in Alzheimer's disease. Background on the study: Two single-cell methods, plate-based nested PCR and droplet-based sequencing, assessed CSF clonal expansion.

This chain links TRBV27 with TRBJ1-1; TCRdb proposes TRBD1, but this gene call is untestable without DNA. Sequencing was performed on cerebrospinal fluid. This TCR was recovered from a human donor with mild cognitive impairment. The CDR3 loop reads CASRWDSRNTEAFF.